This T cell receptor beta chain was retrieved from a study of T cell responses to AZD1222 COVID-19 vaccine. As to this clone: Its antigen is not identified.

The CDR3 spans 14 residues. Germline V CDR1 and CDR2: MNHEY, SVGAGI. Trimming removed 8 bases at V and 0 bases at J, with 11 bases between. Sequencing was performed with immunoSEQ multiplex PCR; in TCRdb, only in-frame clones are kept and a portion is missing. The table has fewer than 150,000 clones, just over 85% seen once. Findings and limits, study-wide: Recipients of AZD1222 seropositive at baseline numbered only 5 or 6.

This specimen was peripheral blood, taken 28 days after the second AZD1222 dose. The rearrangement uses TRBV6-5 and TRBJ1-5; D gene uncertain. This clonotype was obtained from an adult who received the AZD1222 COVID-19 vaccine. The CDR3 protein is CASRWSYSNQPQHF. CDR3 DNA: TGTGCCAGCCGTTGGTCCTATAGCAATCAGCCCCAGCATTTT.